The clone carrying this T cell receptor (beta chain) was seen many times. What it recognizes is unknown. This sample is drawn from a study of liver allograft versus peripheral blood T cells. Study as a whole: Comparative analysis was performed on T cell receptor repertoires from transplanted livers and from recipients' peripheral blood.

General study findings and limits: It was reported that the T cell receptor repertoires found inside liver allografts differed from those that were detected in peripheral blood.

TCRdb re-called the reads with MiXCR, one entry per CDR3 protein. The data show about 10,000 distinct CDR3 sequences, about 25% seen once. Trimming removed 5 bases at V and 6 bases at J, with 19 bases between. The germline V gene has CDR1 GTSNPN and CDR2 SVGIG (reference sequence). The length of the CDR3 is 14 residues. This chain joins TRBV30 and TRBJ1-1; D perhaps matches TRBD1 (6 bases). The clonotype comes from a human patient who had a liver transplant. T cells may partly derive from the graft donor. The CDR3, as DNA: TGTGCCTGGGGTTCCAGGGGAGTAAAGGCTGAAGCTTTCTTT. It is translated as CAWGSRGVKAEAFF.